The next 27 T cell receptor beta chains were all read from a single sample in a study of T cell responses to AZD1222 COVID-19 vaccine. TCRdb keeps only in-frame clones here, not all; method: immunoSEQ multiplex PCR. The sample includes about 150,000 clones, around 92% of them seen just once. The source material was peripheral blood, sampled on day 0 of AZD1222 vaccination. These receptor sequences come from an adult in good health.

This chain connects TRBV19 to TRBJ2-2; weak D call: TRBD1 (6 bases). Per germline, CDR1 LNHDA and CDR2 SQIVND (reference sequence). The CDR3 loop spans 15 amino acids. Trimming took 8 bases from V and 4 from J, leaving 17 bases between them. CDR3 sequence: CASSLLSGVTGELFF. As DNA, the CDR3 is TGTGCCAGTTCGCTTCTTTCAGGGGTCACCGGGGAGCTGTTTTTT.

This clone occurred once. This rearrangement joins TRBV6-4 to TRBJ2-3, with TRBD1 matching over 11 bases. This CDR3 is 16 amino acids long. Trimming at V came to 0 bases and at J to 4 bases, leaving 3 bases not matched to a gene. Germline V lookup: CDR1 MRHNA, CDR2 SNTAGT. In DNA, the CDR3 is TGTGCCAGCAGTGACTCGACGGGACAGGGGGCAGATACGCAGTATTTT. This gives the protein CASSDSTGQGADTQYF.

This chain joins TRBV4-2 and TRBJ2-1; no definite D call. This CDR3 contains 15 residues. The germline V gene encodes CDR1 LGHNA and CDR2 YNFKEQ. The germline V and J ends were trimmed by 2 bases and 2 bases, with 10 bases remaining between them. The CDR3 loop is CASSQQPPPYNEQFF. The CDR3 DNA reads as TGTGCCAGCAGCCAACAACCCCCCCCCTACAATGAGCAGTTCTTC.

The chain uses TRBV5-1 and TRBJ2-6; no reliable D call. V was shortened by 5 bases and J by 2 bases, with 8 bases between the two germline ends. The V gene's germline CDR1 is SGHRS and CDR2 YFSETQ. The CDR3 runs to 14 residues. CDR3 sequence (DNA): TGCGCCAGCAGGGATCAAACTGGGGCCAACGTCCTGACTTTC. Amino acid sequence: CASRDQTGANVLTF. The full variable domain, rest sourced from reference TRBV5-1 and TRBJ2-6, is KAGVTQTPRYLIKTRGQQVTLSCSPISGHRSVSWYQQTPGQGLQFLFEYFSETQRNKGNFPGRFSGRQFSNSRSEMNVSTLELGDSALYLCASRDQTGANVLTFGAGSRLTVL.

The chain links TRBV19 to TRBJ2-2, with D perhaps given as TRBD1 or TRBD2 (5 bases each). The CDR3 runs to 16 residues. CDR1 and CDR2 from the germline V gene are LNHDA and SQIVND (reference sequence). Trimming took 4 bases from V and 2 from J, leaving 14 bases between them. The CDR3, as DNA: TGTGCCAGTAGTAACCGGCCCGGGGCTAACACCGGGGAGCTGTTTTTT. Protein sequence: CASSNRPGANTGELFF.

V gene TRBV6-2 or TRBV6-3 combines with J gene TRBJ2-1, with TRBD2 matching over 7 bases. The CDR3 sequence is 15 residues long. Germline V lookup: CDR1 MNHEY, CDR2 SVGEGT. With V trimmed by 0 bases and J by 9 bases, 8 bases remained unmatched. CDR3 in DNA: TGTGCCAGCAGTTACTCACCTAGCGGCAATCGTGAGCAGTTCTTC. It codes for CASSYSPSGNREQFF.

CDR3 loop: CASSSDRLNQPQHF. The CDR3, as DNA: TGTGCCAGCAGTTCAGACAGGCTCAATCAGCCCCAGCATTTT. V is TRBV2 and J is TRBJ1-5; maybe TRBD1 (6 bases). Germline CDR1 is SNHLY and CDR2 is FYNNEI. Trimming left V 5 bases short and J 3 bases short, with 11 bases between. This CDR3 comprises 14 residues. Looking up the rest from reference TRBV2 and TRBJ1-5 gives the full variable domain: EPEVTQTPSHQVTQMGQEVILRCVPISNHLYFYWYRQILGQKVEFLVSFYNNEISEKSEIFDDQFSVERPDGSNFTLKIRSTKLEDSAMYFCASSSDRLNQPQHFGDGTRLSIL.

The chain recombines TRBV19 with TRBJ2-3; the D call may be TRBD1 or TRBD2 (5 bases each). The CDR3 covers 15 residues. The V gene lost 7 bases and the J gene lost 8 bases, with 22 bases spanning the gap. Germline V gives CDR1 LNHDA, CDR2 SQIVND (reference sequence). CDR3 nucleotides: TGTGCCAGTATGCTTCCCGGGGCCTTAGGAGGTACGCAGTATTTT. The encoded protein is CASMLPGALGGTQYF.

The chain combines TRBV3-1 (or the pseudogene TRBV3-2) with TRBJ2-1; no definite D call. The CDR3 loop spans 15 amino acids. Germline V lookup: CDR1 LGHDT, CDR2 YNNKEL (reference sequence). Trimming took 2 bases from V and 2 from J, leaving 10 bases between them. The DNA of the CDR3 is TGTGCCAGCAGCCAATCCGAACCCGCCTACAATGAGCAGTTCTTC. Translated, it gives CASSQSEPAYNEQFF.

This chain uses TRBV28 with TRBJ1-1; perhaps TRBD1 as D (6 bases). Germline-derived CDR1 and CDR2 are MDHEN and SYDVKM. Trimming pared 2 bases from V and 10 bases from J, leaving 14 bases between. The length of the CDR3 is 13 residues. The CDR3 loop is CASSLGQGIRAFF. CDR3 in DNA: TGTGCCAGCAGTTTAGGTCAGGGGATCCGAGCTTTCTTT.

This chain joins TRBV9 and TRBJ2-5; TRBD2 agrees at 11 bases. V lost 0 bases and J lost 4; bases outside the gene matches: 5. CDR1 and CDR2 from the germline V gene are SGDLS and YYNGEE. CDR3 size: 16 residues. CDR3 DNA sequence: TGTGCCAGCAGCGTAGATAGCGGGAGGGCCTTAGAGACCCAGTACTTC. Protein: CASSVDSGRALETQYF.

The CDR3, as DNA: TGCAGCGCCCGGGACGGGGGAGGAAACACCATATATTTT. Its protein product is CSARDGGGNTIYF. V usage is TRBV29-1 and J usage is TRBJ1-3; D perhaps matches TRBD1 (5 bases). V lost 7 bases, J lost 4 bases, and 14 bases lay in between. The CDR3 is 13 amino acids. Germline CDR1 is SQVTM and CDR2 is ANQGSEA.

CDR3: CASSPGTGGEKLFF. CDR3 nucleotides: TGTGCCAGCTCCCCCGGGACAGGAGGAGAAAAACTGTTTTTT. The chain uses TRBV18 and TRBJ1-4; 8 nucleotides line up with TRBD1. CDR1 is KGHSH, CDR2 LQKENI, per germline. The CDR3 consists of 14 residues. V lost 6 bases, J lost 8 bases, and 8 bases stayed unmatched.

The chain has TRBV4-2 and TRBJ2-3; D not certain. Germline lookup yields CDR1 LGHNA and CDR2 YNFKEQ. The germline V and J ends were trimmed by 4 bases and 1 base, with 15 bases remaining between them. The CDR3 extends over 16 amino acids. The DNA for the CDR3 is TGTGCCAGCAGCCCCTCGGTGGGCTATGGCACAGATACGCAGTATTTT. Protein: CASSPSVGYGTDTQYF.

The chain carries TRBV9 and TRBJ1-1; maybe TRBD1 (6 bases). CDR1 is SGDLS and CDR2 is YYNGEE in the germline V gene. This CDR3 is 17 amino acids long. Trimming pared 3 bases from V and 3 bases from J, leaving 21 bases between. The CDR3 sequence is CASSAASTGSPDTEAFF. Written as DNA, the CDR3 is TGTGCCAGCAGCGCGGCTTCGACAGGTTCTCCAGACACTGAAGCTTTCTTT.

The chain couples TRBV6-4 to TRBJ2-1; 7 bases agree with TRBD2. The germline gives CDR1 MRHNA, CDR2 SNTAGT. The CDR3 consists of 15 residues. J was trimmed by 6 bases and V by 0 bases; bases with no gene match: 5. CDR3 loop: CASSDSSGPGNEQFF. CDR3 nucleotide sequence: TGTGCCAGCAGTGACTCTAGCGGGCCGGGCAATGAGCAGTTCTTC.

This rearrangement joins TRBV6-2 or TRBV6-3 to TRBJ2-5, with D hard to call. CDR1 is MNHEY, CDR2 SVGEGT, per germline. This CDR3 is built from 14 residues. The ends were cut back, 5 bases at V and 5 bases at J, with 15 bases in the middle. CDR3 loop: CASSTGGPAETQYF. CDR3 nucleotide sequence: TGTGCCAGCAGTACCGGCGGCCCCGCGGAGACCCAGTACTTC.

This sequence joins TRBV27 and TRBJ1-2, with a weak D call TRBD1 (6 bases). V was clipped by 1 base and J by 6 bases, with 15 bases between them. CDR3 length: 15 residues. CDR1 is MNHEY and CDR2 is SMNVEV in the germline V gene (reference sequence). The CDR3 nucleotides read TGTGCCAGCAGTTTATACCCCTCGGGGGGCCATGGCTACACCTTC. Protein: CASSLYPSGGHGYTF.

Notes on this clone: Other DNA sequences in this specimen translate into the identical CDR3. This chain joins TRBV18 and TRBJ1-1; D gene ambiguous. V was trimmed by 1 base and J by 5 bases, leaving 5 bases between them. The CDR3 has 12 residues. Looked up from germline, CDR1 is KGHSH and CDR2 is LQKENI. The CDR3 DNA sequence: TGTGCCAGCTCACCACAGGGTACTGAAGCTTTCTTT. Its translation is CASSPQGTEAFF. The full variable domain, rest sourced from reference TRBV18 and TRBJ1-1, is NAGVMQNPRHLVRRRGQEARLRCSPMKGHSHVYWYRQLPEEGLKFMVYLQKENIIDESGMPKERFSAEFPKEGPSILRIQQVVRGDSAAYFCASSPQGTEAFFGQGTRLTVV.

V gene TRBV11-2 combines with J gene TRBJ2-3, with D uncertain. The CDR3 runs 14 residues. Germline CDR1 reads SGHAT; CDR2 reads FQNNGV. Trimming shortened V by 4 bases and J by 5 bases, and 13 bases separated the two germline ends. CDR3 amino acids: CASSSRGVGDTQYF. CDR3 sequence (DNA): TGTGCCAGCAGCTCCCGTGGGGTGGGAGATACGCAGTATTTT.

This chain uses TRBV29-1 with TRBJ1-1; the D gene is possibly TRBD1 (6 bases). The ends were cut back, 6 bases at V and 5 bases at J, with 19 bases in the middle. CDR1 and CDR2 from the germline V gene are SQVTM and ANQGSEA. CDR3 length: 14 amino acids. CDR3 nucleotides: TGCAGCGTCCACCCGACAGGAAGGGGGACTGAAGCTTTCTTT. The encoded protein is CSVHPTGRGTEAFF.

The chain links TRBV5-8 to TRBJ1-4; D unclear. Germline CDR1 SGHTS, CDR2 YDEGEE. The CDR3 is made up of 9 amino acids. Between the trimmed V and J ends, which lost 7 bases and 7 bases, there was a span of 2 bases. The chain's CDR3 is CASGEKLFF. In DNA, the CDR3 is TGTGCCAGCGGTGAAAAACTGTTTTTT.

In nucleotides, the CDR3 is TGTGCCAGCCGGGAAAGGGGCACTGAAGCTTTCTTT. It yields the protein CASRERGTEAFF. The chain is built from TRBV18 and TRBJ1-1; D may be TRBD1 (5 bases). V was clipped by 8 bases and J by 4 bases, with 11 bases between them. The CDR3 is 12 amino acids. Germline CDR1 and CDR2: KGHSH and LQKENI.

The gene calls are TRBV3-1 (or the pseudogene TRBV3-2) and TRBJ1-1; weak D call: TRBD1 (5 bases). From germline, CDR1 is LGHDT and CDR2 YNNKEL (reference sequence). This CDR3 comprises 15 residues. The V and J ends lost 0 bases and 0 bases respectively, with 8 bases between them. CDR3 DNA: TGTGCCAGCAGCCAAGAGACAGTTATGAACACTGAAGCTTTCTTT. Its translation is CASSQETVMNTEAFF.

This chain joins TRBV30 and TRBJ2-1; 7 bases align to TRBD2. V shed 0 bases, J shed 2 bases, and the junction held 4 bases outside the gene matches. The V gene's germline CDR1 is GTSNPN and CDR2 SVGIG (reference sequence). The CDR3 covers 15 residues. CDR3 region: CAWSVGAGAYNEQFF. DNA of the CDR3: TGTGCCTGGAGTGTAGGCGCGGGAGCCTACAATGAGCAGTTCTTC.

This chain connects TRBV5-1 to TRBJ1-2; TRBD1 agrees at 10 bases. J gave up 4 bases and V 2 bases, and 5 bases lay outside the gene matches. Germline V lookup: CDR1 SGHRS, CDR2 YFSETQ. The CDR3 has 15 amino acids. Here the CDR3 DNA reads TGCGCCAGCAGCTTCGGGGACAGGGGTGTCTATGGCTACACCTTC. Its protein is CASSFGDRGVYGYTF.

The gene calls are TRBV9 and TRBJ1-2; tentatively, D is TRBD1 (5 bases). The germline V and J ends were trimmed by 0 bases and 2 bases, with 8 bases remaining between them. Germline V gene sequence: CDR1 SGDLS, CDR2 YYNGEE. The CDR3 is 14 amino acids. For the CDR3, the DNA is TGTGCCAGCAGCGTAGGCCGGGGCAACTATGGCTACACCTTC. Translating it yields CASSVGRGNYGYTF. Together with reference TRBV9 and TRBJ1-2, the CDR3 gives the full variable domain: DSGVTQTPKHLITATGQRVTLRCSPRSGDLSVYWYQQSLDQGLQFLIQYYNGEERAKGNILERFSAQQFPDLHSELNLSSLELGDSALYFCASSVGRGNYGYTFGSGTRLTVV.